The TCR beta chain under discussion was sequenced for a study of OX40 agonist ivuxolimab in advanced cancers. Study information: With a range of roughly 20 to 80, age averaged about 58 years, and 75% to 90% were male.

The CDR3 sequence is 15 residues long. V was cut by 1 base and J by 1 base, with 9 bases left in between. Germline V gene data show CDR1 as SGHDT and CDR2 as YYEEEE. This clone was recorded once. TCRdb keeps only in-frame clones here, not all; method: immunoSEQ multiplex PCR. The data contain 45,000 or so clones, under 95% of them seen just once; the ten biggest clones take up approximately 18%. The sample was CD4+ or CD8+ T cells sorted from blood, taken in a trial of the OX40 agonist ivuxolimab. The TCR comes from an adult with an advanced solid tumor such as melanoma, head and neck, liver or kidney cancer. The chain employs TRBV5-6 and TRBJ2-1, with no clear D. The CDR3 loop reads CASSLLAASYNEQFF. CDR3 nucleotides: TGTGCCAGCAGCTTGCTGGCAGCGTCCTACAATGAGCAGTTCTTC.